The next 9 T cell receptor beta chains were all read from a single sample in a study of cytotoxic CD8 clonotypes in ibrutinib-treated CLL. Data came from immunoSEQ multiplex PCR; TCRdb stores just in-frame clones and leaves some out. The table lists some 80,000 clones, roughly 80% of them singletons. The sequencing used PBMCs, collected after 12 months of ibrutinib treatment. The receptors originated from a human donor with chronic lymphocytic leukemia.

The genes are TRBV10-1 and TRBJ1-2, with D maybe TRBD1 (6 bases). The CDR3 spans 13 residues. Germline-derived CDR1 and CDR2 are WNHNN and SYGVQD (reference sequence). The V end lost 3 bases, the J end lost 8 bases, and 13 bases lay between the germline ends. CDR3 residues: CASSEPGVLGYTF. In nucleotides, the CDR3 is TGCGCCAGCAGTGAACCAGGGGTCTTGGGCTACACCTTC.

The chain combines TRBV5-1 with TRBJ1-6, with D maybe TRBD1 (5 bases). The CDR3 covers 17 residues. Trimming removed 4 bases from V and 4 bases from J, with 18 bases in between. The germline V gene encodes CDR1 SGHRS and CDR2 YFSETQ. CDR3 region: CASSGTGPGGYNSPLHF. The CDR3 DNA sequence: TGCGCCAGCAGCGGAACCGGCCCCGGGGGGTATAATTCACCCCTCCACTTT.

V and J are TRBV6-5 and TRBJ2-7; 8 bases map to TRBD1. The V gene end was trimmed by 4 bases and the J gene end by 3 bases; junction bases not matched to a gene: 5. CDR1 MNHEY and CDR2 SVGAGI come from the germline V gene. The CDR3 spans 14 residues. The CDR3: CASSSGQGFYEQYF. The CDR3 region has the DNA TGTGCCAGCAGTTCCGGACAGGGTTTCTACGAGCAGTACTTC.

The CDR3, as DNA: TGCAGCGTTGGTACGGGGAAGACCCAAGAGACCCAGTACTTC. This encodes CSVGTGKTQETQYF. V usage is TRBV29-1 and J usage is TRBJ2-5, with D perhaps TRBD2 (5 bases). Trimming shortened V by 4 bases and J by 1 base, and 13 bases separated the two germline ends. The CDR3 is made up of 14 amino acids. CDR1 is SQVTM, CDR2 ANQGSEA, per germline.

J is TRBJ1-1 and V is TRBV19; 7 bases align to TRBD1. J gave up 13 bases and V 3 bases, and 8 bases lay outside the gene matches. The CDR3 has 12 amino acids. From germline, CDR1 is LNHDA and CDR2 SQIVND (reference sequence). Here the CDR3 DNA reads TGTGCCAGTAGTATCGGAGGGGGCTTGGATTTCTTT. It yields the protein CASSIGGGLDFF. Full variable domain (outside the CDR3, taken from reference TRBV19 and TRBJ1-1): DGGITQSPKYLFRKEGQNVTLSCEQNLNHDAMYWYRQDPGQGLRLIYYSQIVNDFQKGDIAEGYSVSREKKESFPLTVTSAQKNPTAFYLCASSIGGGLDFFGQGTRLTVV.

The CDR3: CASGLHTDTQYF. DNA for the CDR3: TGTGCTAGTGGTCTTCACACAGATACGCAGTATTTT. The V and J genes are TRBV12-5 and TRBJ2-3; D unclear. V dropped 5 bases and J dropped 2 bases, with 5 bases sitting between them. The CDR3 totals 12 residues. Germline V gene data show CDR1 as LGHNT and CDR2 as FRNRAP.

V and J are TRBV6-5 and TRBJ2-3, with D unclear. This CDR3 is built from 14 residues. Trimming took off 5 bases at V and 5 bases at J, with 14 bases between the two ends. The germline gives CDR1 MNHEY, CDR2 SVGAGI. In nucleotides, the CDR3 is TGTGCCAGCAGTCAGGAAAGGGCCGGAGATACGCAGTATTTT. Protein product: CASSQERAGDTQYF.

This chain connects TRBV7-2 to TRBJ1-2; 8 nucleotides match TRBD1. CDR3 size: 13 residues. V lost 5 bases and J lost 8; bases outside the gene matches: 7. The germline V gene encodes CDR1 SGHTA and CDR2 FQGNSA. This CDR3 reads CASSPGQGRGYTF. The CDR3 DNA is TGTGCCAGCAGCCCCGGACAGGGAAGGGGCTACACCTTC.

V usage is TRBV10-3 and J usage is TRBJ1-1; 10 nucleotides match TRBD1. CDR3 length: 14 residues. With V trimmed by 2 bases and J by 7 bases, 4 bases remained unmatched. Germline loops: CDR1 ENHRY, CDR2 SYGVKD. CDR3 amino acids: CAISEGTGVDEAFF. CDR3 bases: TGTGCCATCAGTGAGGGGACAGGGGTTGATGAAGCTTTCTTT.